The clone carrying this TCR beta chain is medium-sized in the sample. Antigen: not known. CDR1 is MRHNA and CDR2 is SNTAGT in the germline V gene. With 5 bases removed from V and 9 bases from J, the gap between germline ends came to 25 bases. The CDR3 runs to 17 residues. This sample was taken from a study of T-cell reconstitution after alpha-beta-depleted transplantation in children. The TCRbeta library was prepared with unique molecular identifiers. TCRdb processed the PCR reads anew with MiXCR; each CDR3 protein has one entry. Among some 7,500 distinct CDR3 sequences, around 30% were seen once, and the ten largest hold around 2%. Findings of the study overall: The origin of high day-60 TCRbeta diversity in some patients lay in surviving recipient T cells and thymic progenitors. It was reported that alpha-beta T cells came from several hundred expanded graft clones (about two months after transplant). T-cell numbers and diversity, one year after transplant, stemmed largely from T cells that were newly produced.

The clonotype comes from a boy under two years old who had a stem cell transplant for SCID, so the T cells may come from the graft donor. Material: peripheral blood, obtained 60 days after TCRalphabeta/CD19-depleted stem cell transplant. The chain uses TRBV6-4 and TRBJ2-2; the D gene could be TRBD1 or TRBD2 (6 bases each). The CDR3 DNA follows: TGTGCCAGCAGTCCAAACCGTGGGGGGCGTTTCTCCCGGGAGCTGTTTTTT. It encodes CASSPNRGGRFSRELFF.